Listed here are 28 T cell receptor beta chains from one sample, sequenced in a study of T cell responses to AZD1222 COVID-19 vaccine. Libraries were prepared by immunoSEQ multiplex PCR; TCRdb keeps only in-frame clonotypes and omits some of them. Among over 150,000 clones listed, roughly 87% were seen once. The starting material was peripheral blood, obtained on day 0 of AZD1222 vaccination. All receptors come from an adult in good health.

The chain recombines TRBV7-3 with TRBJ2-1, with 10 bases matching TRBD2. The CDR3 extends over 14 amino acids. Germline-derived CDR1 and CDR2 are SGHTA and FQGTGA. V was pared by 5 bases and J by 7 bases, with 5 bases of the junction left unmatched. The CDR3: CASSETSGTNEQFF. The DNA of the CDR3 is TGTGCCAGCAGCGAAACTAGCGGGACAAATGAGCAGTTCTTC.

The CDR3 loop is CASSPGLGQGNQPQHF. CDR3 nucleotide sequence: TGTGCCAGCAGCCCTGGGCTGGGACAGGGCAATCAGCCCCAGCATTTT. The chain employs TRBV7-6 and TRBJ1-5; 8 bases match TRBD1. Trimming took 5 bases from V and 2 from J; bases not matched to a gene: 8. The germline CDR1 and CDR2 sequences are SGHVS and FNYEAQ. The CDR3 totals 16 residues.

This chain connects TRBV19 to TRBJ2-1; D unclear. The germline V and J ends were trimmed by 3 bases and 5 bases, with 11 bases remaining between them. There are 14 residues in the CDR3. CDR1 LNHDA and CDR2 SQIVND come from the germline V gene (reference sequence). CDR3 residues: CASSIRLRDNEQFF. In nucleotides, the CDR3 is TGTGCCAGTAGTATCAGGCTGAGAGACAATGAGCAGTTCTTC.

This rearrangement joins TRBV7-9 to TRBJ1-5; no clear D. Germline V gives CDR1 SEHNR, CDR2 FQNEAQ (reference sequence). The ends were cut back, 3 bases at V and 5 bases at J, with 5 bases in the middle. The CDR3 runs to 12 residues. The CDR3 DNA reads TGTGCCAGCAGCTTTGGCGATCAGCCCCAGCATTTT. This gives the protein CASSFGDQPQHF.

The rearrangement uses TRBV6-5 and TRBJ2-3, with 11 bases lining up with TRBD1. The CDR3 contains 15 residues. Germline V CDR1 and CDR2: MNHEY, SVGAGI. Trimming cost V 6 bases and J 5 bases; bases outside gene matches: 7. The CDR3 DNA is TGTGCCAGCAGAACGGACAGGGGGCAAGGAGATACGCAGTATTTT. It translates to CASRTDRGQGDTQYF.

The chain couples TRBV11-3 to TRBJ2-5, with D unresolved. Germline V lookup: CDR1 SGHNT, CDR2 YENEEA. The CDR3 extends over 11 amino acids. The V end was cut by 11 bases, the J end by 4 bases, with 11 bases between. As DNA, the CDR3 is TGTGCCGGATACCGCCTAGAGACCCAGTACTTC. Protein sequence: CAGYRLETQYF.

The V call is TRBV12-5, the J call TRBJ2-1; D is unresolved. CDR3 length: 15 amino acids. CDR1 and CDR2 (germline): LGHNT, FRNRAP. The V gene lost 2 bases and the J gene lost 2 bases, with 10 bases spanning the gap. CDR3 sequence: CASGLRAPAYNEQFF. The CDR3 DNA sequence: TGTGCTAGTGGTTTGAGAGCCCCGGCCTACAATGAGCAGTTCTTC.

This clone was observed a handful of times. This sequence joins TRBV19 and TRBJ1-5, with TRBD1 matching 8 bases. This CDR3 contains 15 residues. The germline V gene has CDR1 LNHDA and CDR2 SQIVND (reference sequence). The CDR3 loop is CASKDRVTGNQPQHF. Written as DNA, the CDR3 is TGTGCATCAAAGGACAGGGTGACGGGCAATCAGCCCCAGCATTTT.

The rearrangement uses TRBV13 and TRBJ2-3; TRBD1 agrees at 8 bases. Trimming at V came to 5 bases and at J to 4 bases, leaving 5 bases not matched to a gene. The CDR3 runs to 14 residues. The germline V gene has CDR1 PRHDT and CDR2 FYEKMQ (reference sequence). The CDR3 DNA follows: TGTGCCAGCAGCGACAGGGGAAGTTCAGATACGCAGTATTTT. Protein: CASSDRGSSDTQYF.

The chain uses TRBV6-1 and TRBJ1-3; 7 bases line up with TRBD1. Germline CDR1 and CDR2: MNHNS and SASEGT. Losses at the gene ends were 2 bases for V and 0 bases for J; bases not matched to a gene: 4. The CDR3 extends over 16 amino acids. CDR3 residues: CASSEQGGASGNTIYF. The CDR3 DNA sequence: TGTGCCAGCAGTGAACAGGGGGGTGCCTCTGGAAACACCATATATTTT.

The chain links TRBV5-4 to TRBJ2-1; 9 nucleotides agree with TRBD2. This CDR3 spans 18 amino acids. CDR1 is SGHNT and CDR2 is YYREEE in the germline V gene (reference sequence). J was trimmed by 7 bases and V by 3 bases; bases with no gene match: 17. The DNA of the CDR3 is TGTGCCAGCAGCTCGGATCGGGCGGGAGGGCCTTCAAGAAATGAGCAGTTCTTC. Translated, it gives CASSSDRAGGPSRNEQFF.

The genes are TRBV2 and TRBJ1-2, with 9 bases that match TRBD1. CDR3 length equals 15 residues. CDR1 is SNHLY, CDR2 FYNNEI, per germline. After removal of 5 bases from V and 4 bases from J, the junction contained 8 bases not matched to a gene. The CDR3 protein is CASSPTGGGSYGYTF. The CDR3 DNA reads TGTGCCAGCAGTCCAACAGGGGGCGGGAGCTATGGCTACACCTTC.

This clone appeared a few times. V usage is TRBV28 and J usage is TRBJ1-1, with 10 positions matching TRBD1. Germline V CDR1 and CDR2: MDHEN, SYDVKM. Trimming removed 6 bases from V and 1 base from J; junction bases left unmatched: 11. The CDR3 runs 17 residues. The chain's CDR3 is CASRATGTGAGNTEAFF. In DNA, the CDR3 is TGTGCCAGCAGGGCTACCGGGACAGGGGCCGGGAACACTGAAGCTTTCTTT.

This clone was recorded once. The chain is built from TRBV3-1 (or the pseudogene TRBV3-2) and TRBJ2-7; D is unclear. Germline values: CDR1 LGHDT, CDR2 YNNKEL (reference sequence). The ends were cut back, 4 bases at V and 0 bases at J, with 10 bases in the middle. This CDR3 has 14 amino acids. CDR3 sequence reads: CASSPLFSSYEQYF. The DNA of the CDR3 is TGTGCCAGCAGCCCCCTCTTCTCCTCCTACGAGCAGTACTTC.

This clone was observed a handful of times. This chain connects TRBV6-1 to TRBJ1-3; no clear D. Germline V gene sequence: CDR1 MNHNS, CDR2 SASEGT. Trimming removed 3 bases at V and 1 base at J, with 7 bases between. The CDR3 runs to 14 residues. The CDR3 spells CASSDSGSGNTIYF. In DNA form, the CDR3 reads TGTGCCAGCAGTGATTCGGGTTCTGGAAACACCATATATTTT.

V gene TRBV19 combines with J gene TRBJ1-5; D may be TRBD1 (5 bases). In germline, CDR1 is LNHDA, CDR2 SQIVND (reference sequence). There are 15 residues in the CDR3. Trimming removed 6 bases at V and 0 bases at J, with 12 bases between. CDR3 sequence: CASRFTGNSNQPQHF. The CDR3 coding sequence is TGTGCCAGTAGATTCACAGGAAATAGCAATCAGCCCCAGCATTTT.

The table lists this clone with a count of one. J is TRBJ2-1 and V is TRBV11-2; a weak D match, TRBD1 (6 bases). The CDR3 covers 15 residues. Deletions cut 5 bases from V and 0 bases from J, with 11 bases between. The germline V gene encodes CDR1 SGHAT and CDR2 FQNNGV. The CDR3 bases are TGTGCCAGCAGCCCCGGACAGCCCTCCTACAATGAGCAGTTCTTC. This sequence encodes CASSPGQPSYNEQFF.

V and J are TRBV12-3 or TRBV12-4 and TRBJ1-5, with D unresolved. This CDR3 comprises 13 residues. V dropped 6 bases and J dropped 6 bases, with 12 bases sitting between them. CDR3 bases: TGTGCCAGCAGCTGGAATAGTGGTCAGCCCCAGCATTTT. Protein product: CASSWNSGQPQHF.

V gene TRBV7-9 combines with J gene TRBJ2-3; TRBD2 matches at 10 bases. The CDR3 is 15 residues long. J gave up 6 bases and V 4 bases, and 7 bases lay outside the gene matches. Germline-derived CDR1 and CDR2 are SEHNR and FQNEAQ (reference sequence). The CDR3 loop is CASSSQREGLDTQYF. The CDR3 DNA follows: TGTGCCAGCAGCTCCCAGCGGGAGGGCCTGGATACGCAGTATTTT.

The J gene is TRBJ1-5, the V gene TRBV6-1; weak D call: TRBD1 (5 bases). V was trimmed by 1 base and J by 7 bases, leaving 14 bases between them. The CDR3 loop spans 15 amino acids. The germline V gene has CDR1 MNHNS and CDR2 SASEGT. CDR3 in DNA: TGTGCCAGCAGTGAAGTTAGGGGATCTAACCAGCCCCAGCATTTT. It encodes CASSEVRGSNQPQHF.

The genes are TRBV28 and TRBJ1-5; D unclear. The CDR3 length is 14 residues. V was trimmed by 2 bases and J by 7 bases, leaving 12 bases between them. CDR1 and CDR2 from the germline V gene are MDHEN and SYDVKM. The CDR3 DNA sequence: TGTGCCAGCAGTTTAAATGTCAGGTTGCAGCCCCAGCATTTT. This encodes CASSLNVRLQPQHF.

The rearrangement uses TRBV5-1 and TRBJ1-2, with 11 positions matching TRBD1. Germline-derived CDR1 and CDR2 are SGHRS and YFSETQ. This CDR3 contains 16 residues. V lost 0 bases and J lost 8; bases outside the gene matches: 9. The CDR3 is CASSLDEWTGGRGYTF. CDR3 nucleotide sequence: TGCGCCAGCAGCTTGGACGAGTGGACAGGGGGCCGGGGCTACACCTTC.

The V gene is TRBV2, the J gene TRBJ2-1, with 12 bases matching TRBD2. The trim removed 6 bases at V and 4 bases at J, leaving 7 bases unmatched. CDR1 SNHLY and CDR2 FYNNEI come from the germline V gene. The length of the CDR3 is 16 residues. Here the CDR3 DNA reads TGTGCCAGCAGGCCCTCGACTAGCGGGAGATACAATGAGCAGTTCTTC. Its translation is CASRPSTSGRYNEQFF.

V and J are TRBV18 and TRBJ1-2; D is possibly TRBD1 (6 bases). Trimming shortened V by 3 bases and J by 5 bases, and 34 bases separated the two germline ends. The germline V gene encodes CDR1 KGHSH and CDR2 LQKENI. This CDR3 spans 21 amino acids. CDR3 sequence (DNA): TGTGCCAGCTCACCGCAACCCTCGAGAGAGCCAGGGGCTCGCATGGAGTATGGCTACACCTTC. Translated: CASSPQPSREPGARMEYGYTF.

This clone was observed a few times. The CDR3 region is CAISGGGHEQFF. For the CDR3, the DNA is TGTGCCATCAGTGGAGGGGGTCATGAGCAGTTCTTC. This chain connects TRBV10-3 to TRBJ2-1, with a possible D match to TRBD1 (6 bases). This CDR3 spans 12 amino acids. Trimming pared 4 bases from V and 8 bases from J, leaving 9 bases between. Germline CDR1 is ENHRY and CDR2 is SYGVKD.

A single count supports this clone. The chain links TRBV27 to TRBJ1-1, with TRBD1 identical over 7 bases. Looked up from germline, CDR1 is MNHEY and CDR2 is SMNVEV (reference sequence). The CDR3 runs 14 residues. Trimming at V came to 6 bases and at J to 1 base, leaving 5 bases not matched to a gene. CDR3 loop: CASRTTGQNTEAFF. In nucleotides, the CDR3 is TGTGCCAGCAGGACGACAGGGCAGAACACTGAAGCTTTCTTT.

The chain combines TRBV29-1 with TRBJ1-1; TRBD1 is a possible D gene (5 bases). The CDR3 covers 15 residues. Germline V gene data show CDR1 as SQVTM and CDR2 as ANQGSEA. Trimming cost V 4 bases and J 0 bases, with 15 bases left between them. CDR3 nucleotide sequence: TGCAGCGTTGGGAGGGGAGGGAGCGTGAACACTGAAGCTTTCTTT. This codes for CSVGRGGSVNTEAFF.

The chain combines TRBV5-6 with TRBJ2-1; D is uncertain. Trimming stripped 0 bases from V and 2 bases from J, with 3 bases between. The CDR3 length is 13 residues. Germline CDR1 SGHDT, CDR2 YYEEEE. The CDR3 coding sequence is TGTGCCAGCAGCTTGGGGACCTACAATGAGCAGTTCTTC. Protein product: CASSLGTYNEQFF.